Presented here are 17 T cell receptor beta chains from one specimen sequenced in a study of tumor and adjacent non-tumor tissue in lung cancer. Three rounds of nested PCR, following a modified ARM-PCR protocol, produced the TCRbeta library. MiXCR was run by TCRdb on the multiplex PCR reads, yielding one entry per CDR3 protein. The sample gives 95,000 to 150,000 distinct CDR3 sequences, 55% to 75% of which show up once; more than 10% is in the top ten. RNA was extracted from bulk tissue without any cell sorting. Sequenced sample: lung tumor tissue. These receptors were collected from a man aged 25-40 years with non-small cell lung cancer.

The V call is TRBV29-1, the J call TRBJ2-3; 9 nucleotides match TRBD2. CDR1 SQVTM and CDR2 ANQGSEA come from the germline V gene. V shed 4 bases and J 4 bases; nucleotides not matched to a gene: 15. The CDR3 loop spans 17 amino acids. The CDR3 DNA follows: TGCAGCGTTGCTCCAGGGGAGGCTAGCGGGAACCCAGATACGCAGTATTTT. Amino acids: CSVAPGEASGNPDTQYF.

Comments on this clonotype: A much larger clone is a single base away; this may be a read error. The chain combines TRBV4-2 with TRBJ2-3; no clear D. CDR3 size: 13 residues. V was cut by 0 bases and J by 8 bases, with 9 bases left in between. Germline V gene sequence: CDR1 LGHNA, CDR2 YNFKEQ. CDR3 nucleotide sequence: TGTGCCAGCAGCCAAGACTCAACCGGTACGCAGTATTTT. Its protein is CASSQDSTGTQYF.

As to this clonotype: A much more abundant neighbour one base away suggests this may be a read error. The V and J genes are TRBV6-5 and TRBJ1-2; TRBD1 aligns across 7 bases. The junction had 11 bases not matched to a gene; V was cut back by 8 bases and J by 8 bases. From germline, CDR1 is MNHEY and CDR2 SVGAGI. CDR3 length: 13 amino acids. The CDR3 sequence: CASYWDSTFGYTF. The CDR3 nucleotides read TGTGCCAGCTATTGGGACAGCACGTTCGGCTACACCTTC.

V and J are TRBV11-2 and TRBJ2-1; 7 nucleotides agree with TRBD2. The J segment lost 5 bases and the V segment lost 8 bases, leaving 15 bases of the junction unmatched. Germline V gene data show CDR1 as SGHAT and CDR2 as FQNNGV. The CDR3 consists of 16 residues. CDR3 residues: CASCRWLGGRHNEQFF. The CDR3 nucleotides are TGTGCCAGCTGCCGCTGGCTGGGGGGGAGACACAATGAGCAGTTCTTC.

Details on this clonotype: Compared with germline, one end of the junction differs, possibly owing to a read error. The rearrangement joins TRBV11-2 to TRBJ2-7; no firm D call. The CDR3 length is 13 residues. Looked up from germline, CDR1 is SGHAT and CDR2 is FQNNGV. CDR3 in DNA: TGTGCCAGCAGCCAAGACGCGACCTACAAGCAGTACTTC. It codes for CASSQDATYKQYF.

The rearrangement joins TRBV30 to TRBJ2-1; 10 nucleotides match TRBD1. Germline CDR1 reads GTSNPN; CDR2 reads SVGIG (reference sequence). The CDR3 runs 15 residues. V dropped 0 bases and J dropped 8; count of bases not matched to a gene: 7. This chain's CDR3 is CAWSVGQGETDEQFF. As DNA, the CDR3 is TGTGCCTGGAGTGTCGGACAGGGGGAAACTGATGAGCAGTTCTTC.

Concerning this clonotype: A read error may be the cause here, since a much bigger clone is one base away. The V and J genes are TRBV5-5 and TRBJ2-1; no clear D. The V end was cut by 1 base, the J end by 7 bases, with 9 bases between. The CDR3 totals 13 residues. Germline V lookup: CDR1 SGHKS, CDR2 YYEKEE (reference sequence). In DNA form, the CDR3 reads TGTGCCAGCAGCTTGCAGGTAGGAAATGAGCAGTTCTTC. This gives the protein CASSLQVGNEQFF.

Regarding this clonotype: One base away lies a much larger clone, so this may be a sequencing read error. The chain combines TRBV10-3 with TRBJ2-1; no clear D. There are 11 residues in the CDR3. CDR1 and CDR2 from the germline V gene are ENHRY and SYGVKD. In DNA form, the CDR3 reads TGTGCCATCAGTGGGGCCTATGAGCTGTTCTTC. Protein: CAISGAYELFF.

To note about this clonotype: A read error may explain this, as a much larger clone is one base away. This sequence joins TRBV28 and TRBJ1-1, with D tentatively TRBD1 (5 bases). The V end lost 1 base, the J end lost 1 base, and 7 bases lay between the germline ends. The germline V gene has CDR1 MDHEN and CDR2 SYDVKM. This CDR3 contains 14 residues. The CDR3 reads CASSLFQGNTEAFF. The CDR3 region has the DNA TGTGCCAGCAGTTTATTCCAGGGGAACACTGAAGCTTTCTTT.

Concerning this clonotype: A much larger clone sits a single nucleotide away, making a read error possible. The chain links TRBV6-6 to TRBJ2-7; 13 bases fit TRBD2. The CDR3 covers 19 residues. CDR1 is MNHNY and CDR2 is SVGAGI in the germline V gene (reference sequence). CDR3 nucleotide sequence: TGTTCCAGCAGTCTGCTCGGGACTAGCGGGACTCGATTCCACTACGAGCAGTACTTC. This gives the protein CSSSLLGTSGTRFHYEQYF.

Points on this clonotype: A much larger clonotype is one base distant, so this may be a read error. V gene TRBV20-1 combines with J gene TRBJ2-2; 7 bases line up with TRBD2. The CDR3 runs 13 residues. Germline assignment: CDR1 DFQATT and CDR2 SNEGSKA (reference sequence). Here the CDR3 DNA reads TGCAATGCTAGCGGTCAGTCGGCCGGGGAGCTGTTTTTT. Translating it yields CNASGQSAGELFF.

Remarks on this clonotype: One end of the junction varies from germline; a read error may be responsible. The chain's CDR3 is CASRRDRNFNSPLYF. CDR3 nucleotides: TGTGCCAGTCGTCGGGACAGAAATTTTAATTCACCCCTCTACTTT. This chain uses TRBV5-6 with TRBJ1-6; 7 nucleotides align to TRBD1. The length of the CDR3 is 15 residues. Germline V gene data show CDR1 as SGHDT and CDR2 as YYEEEE.

As concerns this clonotype: One base away lies a much larger clone, so this may be a sequencing read error. The rearrangement links TRBV28 to TRBJ2-1; perhaps TRBD2 as D (6 bases). Germline assignment: CDR1 MDHEN and CDR2 SYDVKM. V lost 2 bases and J 5 bases, leaving 13 bases between the germline ends. The CDR3 loop spans 15 amino acids. The CDR3: CASSLGGTANNEQFF. In DNA form, the CDR3 reads TGTGCCAGCAGTTTAGGAGGGACTGCCAACAATGAGCAGTTCTTC.

Of note for this clonotype: The junction does not match germline at one end; this may be a read error. The V call is TRBV6-6, the J call TRBJ2-1; D is ambiguous. CDR3 size: 13 residues. Germline V gene data show CDR1 as MNHNY and CDR2 as SVGAGI (reference sequence). CDR3 sequence reads: CTSSHKRLAGEFF. The CDR3 nucleotides are TGTACCAGCAGTCATAAACGACTGGCCGGCGAGTTCTTC.

CDR3 sequence reads: CAGAEGAGDSHLHF. In nucleotides, the CDR3 is TGTGCCGGGGCGGAGGGGGCCGGAGATTCGCACCTCCACTTT. The V gene is TRBV6-1, the J gene TRBJ1-6, with TRBD1 identical over 7 bases. CDR3 size: 14 residues. J gave up 15 bases and V 11 bases, and 19 bases lay outside the gene matches. From germline, CDR1 is MNHNS and CDR2 SASEGT.

Worth noting for this clonotype: A much bigger clone sits one base away, suggesting this may be a read error. V and J are TRBV10-3 and TRBJ2-2; TRBD2 aligns across 7 bases. Germline assignment: CDR1 ENHRY and CDR2 SYGVKD. CDR3 length: 15 amino acids. The CDR3 loop reads CAITSGESYTGKLFF. CDR3 DNA: TGTGCCATCACCAGCGGGGAGTCGTACACCGGGAAGCTGTTTTTT.

This clonotype was detected only a few times. A much larger clone differs from this one at a single base, so this may be a read error. The chain couples TRBV4-3 to TRBJ2-3, with D possibly TRBD1 on 5 matching bases. Looked up from germline, CDR1 is LGHNA and CDR2 is YSLEER. The CDR3 totals 15 residues. Trimming pared 4 bases from V and 1 base from J, leaving 12 bases between. As DNA, the CDR3 is TGCGCCAGCAGCCTTGAGGTGGGGCGCACAGATACGCAGTATTTT. Its protein is CASSLEVGRTDTQYF.